Listed below are T cell receptor beta chains from one sample, sequenced in a study of cytomegalovirus exposure and HLA in healthy donors. Clones were sequenced by immunoSEQ multiplex PCR, and TCRdb holds only the in-frame ones, with some missing. In total, the table holds 150,000 to 250,000 clones. Sequenced material: PBMCs. Receptors were obtained from a boy younger than 18 in good health and CMV-seronegative. Each CDR3 is given with its conserved first and last residue. The D gene is left open where the match is weak.

V gene: TRBV30
D gene: -
J gene: TRBJ1-2
CDR3 DNA: TGTGCCTGGATGCGTCCTAAGGGGGGCTACACCTTC
CDR3 protein: CAWMRPKGGYTF

V gene: TRBV10-1
D gene: TRBD2
J gene: TRBJ2-1
CDR3 DNA: TGCGCCAGTACTCCTAGCGGCACGTACAATGAGCAGTTCTTC
CDR3 protein: CASTPSGTYNEQFF

V gene: TRBV9
D gene: TRBD2
J gene: TRBJ2-5
CDR3 DNA: TGTGCCAGCAGCGTAGGACTAGCGGGGAGGGAGACCCAGTACTTC
CDR3 protein: CASSVGLAGRETQYF

V gene: TRBV10-3
D gene: -
J gene: TRBJ2-7
CDR3 DNA: TGTGCCATCAGTGCCGGGAAGGGGCAGTACTTC
CDR3 protein: CAISAGKGQYF

V gene: TRBV7-9
D gene: -
J gene: TRBJ2-7
CDR3 DNA: TGTGCCAGCAGCTCAGGGGTCTACGAGCAGTACTTC
CDR3 protein: CASSSGVYEQYF

V gene: TRBV9
D gene: TRBD1
J gene: TRBJ2-3
CDR3 DNA: TGTGCCAGCAGCCCGGACAGGGGGCGGAGAGATACGCAGTATTTT
CDR3 protein: CASSPDRGRRDTQYF

V gene: TRBV7-9
D gene: -
J gene: TRBJ2-3
CDR3 DNA: TGTGCCAGCAGCTGGGACTTGAACACAGATACGCAGTATTTT
CDR3 protein: CASSWDLNTDTQYF

V gene: TRBV29-1
D gene: TRBD1
J gene: TRBJ1-1
CDR3 DNA: TGCAGCGCAGATATGACAGGGGGCACTGAAGCTTTCTTT
CDR3 protein: CSADMTGGTEAFF

V gene: TRBV9
D gene: -
J gene: TRBJ1-4
CDR3 DNA: TGTGCCAGCAGCCCCGGGTCAATAACTAATGAAAAACTGTTTTTT
CDR3 protein: CASSPGSITNEKLFF

V gene: TRBV9
D gene: TRBD1
J gene: TRBJ2-2
CDR3 DNA: TGTGCCAGCAGCGTAGTGGGGACAGGGGTGATCGGGGAGCTGTTTTTT
CDR3 protein: CASSVVGTGVIGELFF

V gene: TRBV2
D gene: TRBD1
J gene: TRBJ2-7
CDR3 DNA: TGTGCCAGCAGGAGACAGGGAACCTACGAGCAGTACTTC
CDR3 protein: CASRRQGTYEQYF

V gene: TRBV21-1
D gene: -
J gene: TRBJ2-4
CDR3 DNA: TGTGCCAGCAGCAAAGAACTAGCCAAAAACATTCAGTACTTC
CDR3 protein: CASSKELAKNIQYF

V gene: TRBV10-3
D gene: -
J gene: TRBJ1-6
CDR3 DNA: TGTGCCATCAGTGAGGACACAGGCCTGTATAATTCACCCCTCCACTTT
CDR3 protein: CAISEDTGLYNSPLHF

V gene: TRBV30
D gene: -
J gene: TRBJ1-4
CDR3 DNA: TGTGCCTGGAGTAAGGGGGTCGTTGAAAAACTGTTTTTT
CDR3 protein: CAWSKGVVEKLFF

V gene: TRBV4-3
D gene: TRBD2
J gene: TRBJ2-7
CDR3 DNA: TGCGCCAGCAGTAGCGGGGGGGCCTACGAGCAGTACTTC
CDR3 protein: CASSSGGAYEQYF

V gene: TRBV27
D gene: TRBD2
J gene: TRBJ2-7
CDR3 DNA: TGTGCCAGCAGTCCTATAGCGGGGGGACCAGTCTACGAGCAGTACTTC
CDR3 protein: CASSPIAGGPVYEQYF

V gene: TRBV5-1
D gene: TRBD1
J gene: TRBJ1-4
CDR3 DNA: TGCGCCAGCAGCCATTCCGGGACAGAGAATGAAAAACTGTTTTTT
CDR3 protein: CASSHSGTENEKLFF

V gene: TRBV28
D gene: TRBD1
J gene: TRBJ1-5
CDR3 DNA: TGTGCCAGCAGTTCTCGTCAGGCTGTGACAGGGGGCGATGTCTCCCAGCCCCAGCATTTT
CDR3 protein: CASSSRQAVTGGDVSQPQHF

V gene: TRBV15
D gene: -
J gene: TRBJ2-6
CDR3 DNA: TGTGCCACCAGCAGAGATCCGGGCTCTGGGGCCAACGTCCTGACTTTC
CDR3 protein: CATSRDPGSGANVLTF

V gene: TRBV6-1
D gene: TRBD2
J gene: TRBJ2-1
CDR3 DNA: TGTGCCAGCAGGCGGGGGGTTCCCAATGAGCAGTTCTTC
CDR3 protein: CASRRGVPNEQFF

V gene: TRBV13
D gene: -
J gene: TRBJ1-2
CDR3 DNA: TGTGCCAGCAGCGCCAAGTGGAGGGCTTATGGCTACACCTTC
CDR3 protein: CASSAKWRAYGYTF

V gene: TRBV11-2
D gene: -
J gene: TRBJ1-3
CDR3 DNA: TGTGCCAGCAGCTCCAGGGTGAACTCTGGAAACACCATATATTTT
CDR3 protein: CASSSRVNSGNTIYF

V gene: TRBV6-1
D gene: TRBD1
J gene: TRBJ1-4
CDR3 DNA: TGTGCCAGCGACGAAGGGGGCTCGGATGAAAAACTGTTTTTT
CDR3 protein: CASDEGGSDEKLFF

V gene: TRBV6-1
D gene: -
J gene: TRBJ2-2
CDR3 DNA: TGTGCCAGCAGTGAATACGTGGCCCCGGGGCTGTTTTTT
CDR3 protein: CASSEYVAPGLFF